The TCR beta chain under discussion was sequenced for a study of OX40 agonist ivuxolimab in advanced cancers. Libraries were prepared by immunoSEQ multiplex PCR; TCRdb keeps only in-frame clonotypes and omits some of them. The sample yields 25,000 to 35,000 clones, approximately 90% seen once. The CDR3 covers 14 residues. V lost 1 base to trimming and J lost 4 bases, with 9 bases between them. Germline loops: CDR1 SGHVS, CDR2 FNYEAQ. Sequenced here: CD4+ or CD8+ T cells sorted from blood, sampled in a trial of the OX40 agonist ivuxolimab. The genes are TRBV7-6 and TRBJ2-3; possibly TRBD2 for D (5 bases). This clonotype originated in an adult with an advanced solid tumor such as melanoma, head and neck, liver or kidney cancer. The CDR3 DNA follows: TGTGCCAGCAGCTTAGGGAGGTACGCAGATACGCAGTATTTT. Translation: CASSLGRYADTQYF.